This T cell receptor beta chain was recovered during a study of Graves' ophthalmopathy and Graves' hyperthyroidism. Uncontrolled infections, other autoimmune diseases, pregnancy or lactation barred patients from enrollment. The evidence that diagnosis relied on was clinical symptoms, serum thyroxine, TRAb, thyroid ultrasound and orbital computed tomography. Investigators amplified TCR beta CDR3 regions from RNA transcripts. The authors performed first-round RT-PCR with HTBI primers and then a second-round multiplex PCR. TCRdb re-called the multiplex PCR reads through MiXCR, storing one row per CDR3 protein. The profile shows 200,000 to 300,000 distinct CDR3 sequences, about 47% of them singletons. In its sample, this clonotype was seen a few times. The sequence was obtained from an adult man with Graves' ophthalmopathy. The source material was peripheral blood.

The CDR3 loop reads CASSVGTSRSYEQYF. For the CDR3, the DNA is TGTGCCAGCAGCGTAGGAACTAGCCGGTCCTACGAGCAGTACTTC. V and J are TRBV9 and TRBJ2-7; weak D call: TRBD2 (6 bases). The CDR3 covers 15 residues. V was clipped by 0 bases and J by 1 base, with 11 bases between them. Germline CDR1 SGDLS, CDR2 YYNGEE. Drawing the rest from reference TRBV9 and TRBJ2-7, the complete variable domain is DSGVTQTPKHLITATGQRVTLRCSPRSGDLSVYWYQQSLDQGLQFLIQYYNGEERAKGNILERFSAQQFPDLHSELNLSSLELGDSALYFCASSVGTSRSYEQYFGPGTRLTVT.